The rows below give T cell receptor beta chains drawn from one sample of a study of cytomegalovirus exposure and HLA in healthy donors. Assay used: immunoSEQ multiplex PCR; TCRdb lists only in-frame clones, some missing. The sample lists about 89,000 clones; around 85% were seen once. The sample consisted of PBMCs. The source is a middle-aged man in good health and CMV-seropositive. Both conserved end residues are part of each CDR3. Each record gives: V gene, J gene, clone size, D gene, CDR3 DNA, CDR3 protein. A D gene is named only where the DNA matches it firmly. The size entry is marked missing in some rows and otherwise reads once, few, many or a size class.

v_gene: TRBV15
j_gene: TRBJ2-2
abundance: .
d_gene: .
CDR3nt: TGTGCCACCAGCAGAGTCGGGGGGGGACAGGGAATAAGCACCGGGGAGCTGTTTTTT
CDR3aa: CATSRVGGGQGISTGELFF

v_gene: TRBV4-2
j_gene: TRBJ1-5
abundance: .
d_gene: TRBD1
CDR3nt: TGTGCCAGCAGCCCATTACAGGGGCGGACCTCCAATCAGCCCCAGCATTTT
CDR3aa: CASSPLQGRTSNQPQHF

v_gene: TRBV28
j_gene: TRBJ2-7
abundance: once
d_gene: TRBD2
CDR3nt: TGTGCCAGCAGCCCGATCCAATCCCCCCTAGCGGGAGAATCCTACGAGCAGTACTTC
CDR3aa: CASSPIQSPLAGESYEQYF

v_gene: TRBV30
j_gene: TRBJ2-5
abundance: .
d_gene: TRBD2
CDR3nt: TGTGCCTGGAGTGGCGGGGGGCCAGGGGAGCAGTACTTC
CDR3aa: CAWSGGGPGEQYF

v_gene: TRBV19
j_gene: TRBJ2-3
abundance: .
d_gene: .
CDR3nt: TGTGCCAGTAGTATAGTGGCGGGGGATACGCAGTATTTT
CDR3aa: CASSIVAGDTQYF

v_gene: TRBV18
j_gene: TRBJ2-1
abundance: .
d_gene: TRBD2
CDR3nt: TGTGCCAGCTCATCTGTAGCGGGAGTAATGAATAATGAGCAGTTCTTC
CDR3aa: CASSSVAGVMNNEQFF

v_gene: TRBV5-6
j_gene: TRBJ1-6
abundance: once
d_gene: TRBD1
CDR3nt: TGTGCCAGCAGCTTTACAGGGGTGGCGCCCCTCCACTTT
CDR3aa: CASSFTGVAPLHF

v_gene: TRBV23-1
j_gene: TRBJ2-3
abundance: .
d_gene: .
CDR3nt: TGCGCCAGCAGCCGCCGGGAGCGAGGCACAGATACGCAGTATTTT
CDR3aa: CASSRRERGTDTQYF

v_gene: TRBV15
j_gene: TRBJ2-5
abundance: .
d_gene: .
CDR3nt: TGTGCCACAAAACAGCGGGGCGGGACACCCACCCAAGAGACCCAGTACTTC
CDR3aa: CATKQRGGTPTQETQYF

v_gene: TRBV11-3
j_gene: TRBJ2-3
abundance: .
d_gene: .
CDR3nt: TGTGCCAGCAGCTTAGTAACAGGGGGGGGTCGCACAGATACGCAGTATTTT
CDR3aa: CASSLVTGGGRTDTQYF

v_gene: TRBV9
j_gene: TRBJ2-2
abundance: .
d_gene: .
CDR3nt: TGTGCCAGCAGCGTCCAACTAGAGGCTTCGACCGGGGAGCTGTTTTTT
CDR3aa: CASSVQLEASTGELFF

v_gene: TRBV11-2
j_gene: TRBJ2-7
abundance: .
d_gene: TRBD1
CDR3nt: TGTGCCAGCAGCAAACATGTTCGGGACAGGGCGGGGTACGAGCAGTACTTC
CDR3aa: CASSKHVRDRAGYEQYF

v_gene: TRBV27
j_gene: TRBJ1-4
abundance: .
d_gene: .
CDR3nt: TGTGCCAGCAGTCCTAGAGACTCCCTTAATGAAAAACTGTTTTTT
CDR3aa: CASSPRDSLNEKLFF

v_gene: TRBV28
j_gene: TRBJ2-2
abundance: once
d_gene: TRBD2
CDR3nt: TGTGCCAGCTGTTCGTGGACTAGCGGGAGTCCCACCGGGGAGCTGTTTTTT
CDR3aa: CASCSWTSGSPTGELFF

v_gene: TRBV5-1
j_gene: TRBJ2-1
abundance: .
d_gene: TRBD2
CDR3nt: TGCGCCAGCAGCTTGGTTAGCGGGGGAAGCTCCTACAATGAGCAGTTCTTC
CDR3aa: CASSLVSGGSSYNEQFF

v_gene: TRBV28
j_gene: TRBJ2-2
abundance: .
d_gene: .
CDR3nt: TGTGCCAGCAGTGAGCACGCCGCGAACACCGGGGAGCTGTTTTTT
CDR3aa: CASSEHAANTGELFF

v_gene: TRBV28
j_gene: TRBJ2-3
abundance: once
d_gene: TRBD2
CDR3nt: TGTGCCAGCAGCATAGCGGGAGGGGGCACAGATACGCAGTATTTT
CDR3aa: CASSIAGGGTDTQYF

v_gene: TRBV19
j_gene: TRBJ2-5
abundance: .
d_gene: .
CDR3nt: TGTGCCAGTAGTCAACGGGTCCAAGAGACCCAGTACTTC
CDR3aa: CASSQRVQETQYF

v_gene: TRBV5-1
j_gene: TRBJ1-2
abundance: once
d_gene: TRBD1
CDR3nt: TGCGCCAGCAGCCCGGACAGGGACGGCTACACCTTC
CDR3aa: CASSPDRDGYTF

v_gene: TRBV5-1
j_gene: TRBJ2-2
abundance: .
d_gene: .
CDR3nt: TGCGCCAGCAGCTTGGCTGCAGGGAACACCGGGGAGCTGTTTTTT
CDR3aa: CASSLAAGNTGELFF

v_gene: TRBV7-7
j_gene: TRBJ2-5
abundance: once
d_gene: .
CDR3nt: TGTGCTAGCAGCACCCGGTTAGTTGGGCTAGAGACCCAGTACTTC
CDR3aa: CASSTRLVGLETQYF

v_gene: TRBV9
j_gene: TRBJ1-1
abundance: .
d_gene: TRBD1
CDR3nt: TGTGCCAGCAGCGTAGGGGGACAGGGTTACATGAACACTGAAGCTTTCTTT
CDR3aa: CASSVGGQGYMNTEAFF

v_gene: TRBV7-9
j_gene: TRBJ2-3
abundance: .
d_gene: .
CDR3nt: TGTGCCAGCAGCGAGGGTCTCGATACGCAGTATTTT
CDR3aa: CASSEGLDTQYF

v_gene: TRBV6-5
j_gene: TRBJ1-1
abundance: .
d_gene: .
CDR3nt: TGTGCCAGCCAGGGGTCGCGCACTGAAGCTTTCTTT
CDR3aa: CASQGSRTEAFF

v_gene: TRBV19
j_gene: TRBJ2-3
abundance: .
d_gene: TRBD1
CDR3nt: TGTGCCAGTAGGGACAGGGGGCAGACAGATACGCAGTATTTT
CDR3aa: CASRDRGQTDTQYF

v_gene: TRBV7-8
j_gene: TRBJ1-2
abundance: .
d_gene: TRBD1
CDR3nt: TGTGCCAGCAGCGAGAGACAGGGGGCCTATGGCTACACCTTC
CDR3aa: CASSERQGAYGYTF

v_gene: TRBV7-2
j_gene: TRBJ2-3
abundance: .
d_gene: .
CDR3nt: TGTGCCAGCAGCACTCGACAGACGGATACGCAGTATTTT
CDR3aa: CASSTRQTDTQYF

v_gene: TRBV2
j_gene: TRBJ1-4
abundance: .
d_gene: .
CDR3nt: TGTGCCAGCAGTGACAGGGAGGATGAAAAACTGTTTTTT
CDR3aa: CASSDREDEKLFF

v_gene: TRBV11-2
j_gene: TRBJ2-7
abundance: .
d_gene: TRBD2
CDR3nt: TGTGCCAGCAGCTTCCCCGGGGGGTTCGGCCCTCCAGACTACGAGCAGTACTTC
CDR3aa: CASSFPGGFGPPDYEQYF

v_gene: TRBV9
j_gene: TRBJ2-5
abundance: .
d_gene: TRBD2
CDR3nt: TGTGCCAGCAGCGCCCAGACTAGCGGCAATAGGGAGACCCAGTACTTC
CDR3aa: CASSAQTSGNRETQYF

v_gene: TRBV28
j_gene: TRBJ2-2
abundance: .
d_gene: .
CDR3nt: TGTGCCAGCAGTTACAAGACAAGGACCGGGGAGCTGTTTTTT
CDR3aa: CASSYKTRTGELFF

v_gene: TRBV5-1
j_gene: TRBJ2-5
abundance: once
d_gene: .
CDR3nt: TGCGCCAGCAGCTTGGAACAGACTACGGGGGAGACCCAGTACTTC
CDR3aa: CASSLEQTTGETQYF

v_gene: TRBV5-1
j_gene: TRBJ2-1
abundance: .
d_gene: TRBD1
CDR3nt: TGCGCCAGCAGCTTCGGACAGGGGGCCGATGAGCAGTTCTTC
CDR3aa: CASSFGQGADEQFF

v_gene: TRBV7-3
j_gene: TRBJ2-2
abundance: .
d_gene: TRBD2
CDR3nt: TGTGCCAGCAGCTTAACTAGCGGGGTCGCCGGGGAGCTGTTTTTT
CDR3aa: CASSLTSGVAGELFF

v_gene: TRBV4-1
j_gene: TRBJ2-6
abundance: few
d_gene: TRBD2
CDR3nt: TGCGCCAGCAGCCACCTCACCCTAACTGGGACTAGCTCTGGGGCCAACGTCCTGACTTTC
CDR3aa: CASSHLTLTGTSSGANVLTF

v_gene: TRBV9
j_gene: TRBJ2-2
abundance: .
d_gene: TRBD2
CDR3nt: TGTGCCAGCAGCGTAGAGGCGGGAGCTAGCGGGGAGCTGTTTTTT
CDR3aa: CASSVEAGASGELFF

v_gene: TRBV7-9
j_gene: TRBJ1-2
abundance: .
d_gene: .
CDR3nt: TGTGCCAGCAGCTTAATAAAGGGGGGCTACACCTTC
CDR3aa: CASSLIKGGYTF

v_gene: TRBV2
j_gene: TRBJ2-2
abundance: .
d_gene: TRBD2
CDR3nt: TGTGCCACAGGATTAAACTCTCCAGGACTAGCGGGAACCGGGGAGCTGTTTTTT
CDR3aa: CATGLNSPGLAGTGELFF

v_gene: TRBV28
j_gene: TRBJ1-1
abundance: .
d_gene: .
CDR3nt: TGTGCCAGCAGTCCTACCTCGACAATTAACACTGAAGCTTTCTTT
CDR3aa: CASSPTSTINTEAFF

v_gene: TRBV2
j_gene: TRBJ2-7
abundance: .
d_gene: .
CDR3nt: TGTGCCAGCAGTGGGGCGGGGTCGAGAGAGCAGTACTTC
CDR3aa: CASSGAGSREQYF

v_gene: TRBV19
j_gene: TRBJ1-2
abundance: .
d_gene: TRBD1
CDR3nt: TGTGCCAGTAGTATAAGGGACAGTGGTATTGGCTACACCTTC
CDR3aa: CASSIRDSGIGYTF

v_gene: TRBV27
j_gene: TRBJ2-2
abundance: .
d_gene: TRBD1
CDR3nt: TGTGCCAGCAGTTCCGGGACAGGTACCGGGGAGCTGTTTTTT
CDR3aa: CASSSGTGTGELFF

v_gene: TRBV6-1
j_gene: TRBJ1-4
abundance: .
d_gene: .
CDR3nt: TGTGCCAGCAGCGAATACATAAACCCCGAAAAACTGTTTTTT
CDR3aa: CASSEYINPEKLFF

v_gene: TRBV19
j_gene: TRBJ1-4
abundance: .
d_gene: TRBD1
CDR3nt: TGTGCCAGTAGTATACAGGGGGCGGGTGAAAAACTGTTTTTT
CDR3aa: CASSIQGAGEKLFF